This is a list of T cell receptor beta chains from one sample in a study of beta chain features in type 1 diabetes. Assay: immunoSEQ multiplex PCR; the TCRdb copy retains only in-frame clones and omits some. The sample includes around 150,000 clones, approximately 9% seen only once; the top ten take over 0.45%. Sequencing used central memory CD4+ T cells from blood. All receptors derive from a woman aged 18-30 years with type 1 diabetes. CDR3s include the opening cysteine and the closing phenylalanine or tryptophan. A D gene is named only where the DNA matches it firmly. Expanded clones are given a class, and other clones once, few, many or no size at all.

J | V | D | size | CDR3 | DNA
TRBJ2-1 | TRBV27 | NA | few | CASSSAKSRGSSYNEQFF | TGTGCCAGCAGTTCGGCAAAATCCCGAGGCAGTTCCTACAATGAGCAGTTCTTC
TRBJ1-1 | TRBV6-6 | NA | once | CASRSGFGGANTEAFF | TGTGCCAGCAGATCTGGGTTTGGTGGGGCGAACACTGAAGCTTTCTTT
TRBJ1-6 | TRBV7-9 | NA | few | CASSLAELNSPLHF | TGTGCCAGCAGCTTAGCCGAACTGAATTCACCCCTCCACTTT
TRBJ2-1 | TRBV7-3 | NA | few | CASSPPGLHNEQFF | TGTGCCAGCAGCCCGCCGGGACTCCACAATGAGCAGTTCTTC
TRBJ2-7 | TRBV6-6 | NA | few | CASSYRSPGEQYF | TGTGCCAGCAGTTACCGCTCCCCGGGCGAGCAGTACTTC
TRBJ2-1 | TRBV25-1 | NA | few | CASSEWLANEQFF | TGTGCCAGCAGTGAATGGCTAGCGAATGAGCAGTTCTTC
TRBJ2-2 | TRBV2 | TRBD2 | few | CASSSSGRAGELFF | TGTGCCAGCAGTTCTAGCGGGAGGGCCGGGGAGCTGTTTTTT
TRBJ1-2 | TRBV29-1 | NA | NA | CSVRGATGYGYTF | TGCAGCGTCCGGGGGGCGACGGGCTATGGCTACACCTTC
TRBJ2-7 | TRBV6-6 | TRBD2 | NA | CASRGLETYEQYF | TGTGCCAGCAGGGGACTAGAGACTTACGAGCAGTACTTC
TRBJ2-1 | TRBV6-6 | NA | few | CASSYTTGYNEQFF | TGTGCCAGCAGTTACACGACTGGATACAATGAGCAGTTCTTC
TRBJ2-2 | TRBV9 | NA | few | CASSVEAGANTGELFF | TGTGCCAGCAGCGTAGAAGCAGGGGCGAACACCGGGGAGCTGTTTTTT
TRBJ2-1 | TRBV7-2 | TRBD2 | few | CASSYSWGAGGGNEQFF | TGTGCCAGCAGCTATTCCTGGGGCGCGGGGGGTGGTAATGAGCAGTTCTTC
TRBJ2-5 | TRBV2 | TRBD1 | few | CASSVGTGRETQYF | TGTGCCAGCAGTGTTGGGACAGGGCGAGAGACCCAGTACTTC
TRBJ2-7 | TRBV7-2 | NA | NA | CASSPSQVSYEQYF | TGTGCCAGCAGCCCATCACAGGTTTCCTACGAGCAGTACTTC
TRBJ2-5 | TRBV7-3 | NA | few | CASSPGGPETQYF | TGTGCCAGCAGCCCCGGAGGGCCTGAGACCCAGTACTTC
TRBJ2-5 | TRBV7-3 | TRBD2 | few | CASSLVLAGWETQYF | TGTGCCAGCAGCTTGGTGCTAGCGGGATGGGAGACCCAGTACTTC
TRBJ2-3 | TRBV2 | NA | few | CASTEGEDTQYF | TGTGCCAGCACAGAGGGGGAGGATACGCAGTATTTT
TRBJ1-1 | TRBV11-2 | NA | NA | CASSLSVLEAFF | TGTGCCAGCAGCTTGAGTGTATTGGAAGCTTTCTTT
TRBJ2-3 | TRBV7-3 | TRBD1 | NA | CASSLGQVTDTQYF | TGTGCCAGCAGCCTGGGACAGGTGACAGATACGCAGTATTTT
TRBJ2-5 | TRBV4-2 | NA | few | CASSQVGTGTKQETQYF | TGTGCCAGCAGCCAAGTAGGGACTGGAACAAAACAAGAGACCCAGTACTTC
TRBJ1-1 | TRBV5-1 | NA | NA | CASSLVPGQNTEAFF | TGCGCCAGCAGCTTGGTGCCAGGACAGAACACTGAAGCTTTCTTT
TRBJ2-3 | TRBV7-8 | NA | NA | CASSLVRDGQYF | TGTGCCAGCAGCTTAGTGCGGGACGGGCAGTATTTT
TRBJ2-1 | TRBV7-9 | NA | few | CASSSRSHPGNEQFF | TGTGCCAGCAGCTCACGATCCCATCCCGGGAATGAGCAGTTCTTC
TRBJ1-5 | TRBV7-8 | NA | few | CASSLGVGNQPQHF | TGTGCCAGCAGCTTAGGCGTCGGCAATCAGCCCCAGCATTTT
TRBJ2-7 | TRBV4-1 | TRBD1 | few | CASSLATGLDYEQYF | TGCGCCAGCAGCCTGGCGACAGGGTTAGACTACGAGCAGTACTTC
TRBJ2-1 | TRBV4-1 | NA | NA | CASSPLGSSYNEQFF | TGCGCCAGCAGCCCCCTCGGTAGCTCCTACAATGAGCAGTTCTTC
TRBJ2-4 | TRBV27 | NA | few | CASSLTGRAKNIQYF | TGTGCCAGCAGTTTAACGGGGAGGGCCAAAAACATTCAGTACTTC
TRBJ2-1 | TRBV10-3 | TRBD2 | few | CASGGYNEQFF | TGCGCAAGCGGGGGGTACAATGAGCAGTTCTTC
TRBJ1-2 | TRBV6-6 | NA | NA | CASSPAATANYGYTF | TGTGCCAGCAGCCCGGCGGCTACCGCAAACTATGGCTACACCTTC
TRBJ2-5 | TRBV11-2 | NA | few | CASSPRSSQETQYF | TGTGCCAGCAGCCCTCGGTCTTCACAAGAGACCCAGTACTTC
TRBJ2-2 | TRBV4-3 | TRBD2 | NA | CASSQDWGTSGVGGELFF | TGCGCCAGCAGCCAAGATTGGGGGACTAGCGGGGTCGGGGGGGAGCTGTTTTTT
TRBJ2-4 | TRBV21-1 | NA | few | CASSKEGQGKREVKNIQYF | TGTGCCAGCAGCAAAGAGGGCCAGGGGAAGCGGGAGGTCAAAAACATTCAGTACTTC
TRBJ1-4 | TRBV5-6 | NA | few | CASSLGQGSYEKLFF | TGTGCCAGCAGCTTGGGGCAGGGGTCTTACGAAAAACTGTTTTTT
TRBJ2-1 | TRBV5-6 | NA | few | CASREGAGSYNEQFF | TGTGCCAGCAGGGAGGGAGCGGGCTCCTACAATGAGCAGTTCTTC
TRBJ1-1 | TRBV27 | TRBD1 | few | CASRQGFTEAFF | TGTGCCAGCCGACAGGGATTCACTGAAGCTTTCTTT
TRBJ1-6 | TRBV7-9 | NA | many | CASSLKYQDDSPLHF | TGTGCCAGCAGCTTAAAGTATCAGGATGATTCACCCCTCCACTTT
TRBJ1-3 | TRBV18 | NA | few | CASSPADSGNTIYF | TGTGCCAGCTCACCGGCGGACTCTGGAAACACCATATATTTT
TRBJ2-5 | TRBV7-9 | TRBD2 | few | CASSRSIVISGATGETQYF | TGTGCCAGCAGCCGGTCCATAGTCATCAGCGGGGCCACGGGAGAGACCCAGTACTTC
TRBJ1-2 | TRBV6-5 | NA | NA | CATQPAGTNYGYTF | TGTGCCACACAACCCGCAGGGACTAACTATGGCTACACCTTC
TRBJ1-4 | TRBV27 | NA | NA | CASSFQGWANEKLFF | TGTGCCAGCAGTTTCCAGGGGTGGGCTAATGAAAAACTGTTTTTT
TRBJ1-2 | TRBV5-4 | TRBD1 | few | CATSTGREDGYTF | TGTGCCACCTCGACAGGGCGTGAGGATGGCTACACCTTC
TRBJ2-6 | TRBV28 | TRBD1 | few | CASSPGQGSSGANVLTF | TGTGCCAGCAGTCCGGGACAGGGGTCCTCTGGGGCCAACGTCCTGACTTTC
TRBJ1-2 | TRBV9 | NA | NA | CASSVGAGVGGYTF | TGTGCCAGCAGCGTAGGGGCAGGGGTCGGTGGCTACACCTTC
TRBJ2-3 | TRBV18 | TRBD2 | few | CASSPGTSGSLDTQYF | TGTGCCAGCTCACCGGGGACTAGCGGGTCGTTGGATACGCAGTATTTT
TRBJ2-6 | TRBV6-5 | NA | NA | CASSSQVAGANVLTF | TGTGCCAGCAGTTCACAGGTGGCTGGGGCCAACGTCCTGACTTTC
TRBJ2-3 | TRBV7-3 | NA | few | CASSSRAHTDTQYF | TGTGCCAGCAGCTCCAGGGCCCACACAGATACGCAGTATTTT
TRBJ2-7 | TRBV7-8 | NA | NA | CASSPQEGSYEQYF | TGTGCCAGCAGCCCGCAGGAGGGATCCTACGAGCAGTACTTC
TRBJ1-1 | TRBV18 | TRBD1 | few | CASSPPVYRGAEAFF | TGTGCCAGCTCACCACCGGTTTACAGGGGCGCTGAAGCTTTCTTT
TRBJ2-2 | TRBV7-3 | NA | few | CASSSTKAGELFF | TGTGCCAGCAGCTCCACAAAAGCCGGGGAGCTGTTTTTT
TRBJ2-5 | TRBV10-3 | NA | few | CAISDGLKETQYF | TGTGCCATCAGTGATGGACTCAAAGAGACCCAGTACTTC
TRBJ2-3 | TRBV4-3 | NA | NA | CASSLVKSTDTQYF | TGCGCCAGCAGCCTTGTAAAAAGCACAGATACGCAGTATTTT